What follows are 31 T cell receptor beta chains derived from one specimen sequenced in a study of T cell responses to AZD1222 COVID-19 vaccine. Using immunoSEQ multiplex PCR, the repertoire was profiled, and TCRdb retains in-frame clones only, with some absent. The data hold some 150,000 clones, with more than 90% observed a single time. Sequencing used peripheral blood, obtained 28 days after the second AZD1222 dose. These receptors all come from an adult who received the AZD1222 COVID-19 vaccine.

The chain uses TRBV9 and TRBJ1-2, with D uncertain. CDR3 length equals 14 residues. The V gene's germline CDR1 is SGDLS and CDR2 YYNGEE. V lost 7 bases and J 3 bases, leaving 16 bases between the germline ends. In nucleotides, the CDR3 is TGTGCCAGCGGCCTCATTGGCAATTACTATGGCTACACCTTC. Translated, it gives CASGLIGNYYGYTF.

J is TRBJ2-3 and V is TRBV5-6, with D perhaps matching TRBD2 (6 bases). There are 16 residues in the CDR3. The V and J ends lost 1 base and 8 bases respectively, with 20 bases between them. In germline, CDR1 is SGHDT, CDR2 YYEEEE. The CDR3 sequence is CASSLLRVSGTGTQYF. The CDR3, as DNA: TGTGCCAGCAGCTTGCTTCGGGTCTCGGGGACTGGTACGCAGTATTTT.

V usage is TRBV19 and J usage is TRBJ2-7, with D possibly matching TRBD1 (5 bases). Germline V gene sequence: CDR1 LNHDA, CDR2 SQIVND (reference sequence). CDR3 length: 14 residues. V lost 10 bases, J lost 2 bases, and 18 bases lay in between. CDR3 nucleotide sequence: TGTGCCACCAGCCCAGGGAATCTCCCCTACGAGCAGTACTTC. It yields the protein CATSPGNLPYEQYF.

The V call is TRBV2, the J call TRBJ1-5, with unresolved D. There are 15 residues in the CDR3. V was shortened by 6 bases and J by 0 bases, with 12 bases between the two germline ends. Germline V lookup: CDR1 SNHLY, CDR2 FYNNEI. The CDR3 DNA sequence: TGTGCCAGCAGGAGCAGACGGGATAGCAATCAGCCCCAGCATTTT. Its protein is CASRSRRDSNQPQHF.

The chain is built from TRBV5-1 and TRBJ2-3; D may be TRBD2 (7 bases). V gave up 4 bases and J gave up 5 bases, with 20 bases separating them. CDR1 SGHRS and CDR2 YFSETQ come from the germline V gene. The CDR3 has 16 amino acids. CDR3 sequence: CASSPPTGGGGDTQYF. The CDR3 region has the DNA TGCGCCAGCAGCCCCCCGACGGGCGGGGGCGGAGATACGCAGTATTTT.

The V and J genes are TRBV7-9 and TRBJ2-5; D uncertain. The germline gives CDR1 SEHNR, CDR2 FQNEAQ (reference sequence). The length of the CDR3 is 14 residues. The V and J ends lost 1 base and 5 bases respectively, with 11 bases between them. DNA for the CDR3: TGTGCCAGCAGCTTAGATACCCTTAGTGAGACCCAGTACTTC. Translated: CASSLDTLSETQYF. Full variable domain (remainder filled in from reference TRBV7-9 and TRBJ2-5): DTGVSQNPRHKITKRGQNVTFRCDPISEHNRLYWYRQTLGQGPEFLTYFQNEAQLEKSRLLSDRFSAERPKGSFSTLEIQRTEQGDSAMYLCASSLDTLSETQYFGPGTRLLVL.

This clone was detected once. For the CDR3, the DNA is TGTGCCAGTCTTTTGTTTGGAGGAGAGAATGAAAAACTGTTTTTT. Amino acids: CASLLFGGENEKLFF. The chain combines TRBV6-6 with TRBJ1-4; D uncertain. This CDR3 contains 15 residues. CDR1 MNHNY and CDR2 SVGAGI come from the germline V gene (reference sequence). The V and J ends lost 9 bases and 5 bases respectively, with 19 bases between them.

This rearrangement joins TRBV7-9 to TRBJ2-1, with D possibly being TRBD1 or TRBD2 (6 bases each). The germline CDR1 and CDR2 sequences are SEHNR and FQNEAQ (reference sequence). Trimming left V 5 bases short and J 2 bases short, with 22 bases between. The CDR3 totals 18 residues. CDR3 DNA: TGTGCCAGCAGCCCTATTAGGGGGGACCAGGGTACCTACAATGAGCAGTTCTTC. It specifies CASSPIRGDQGTYNEQFF.

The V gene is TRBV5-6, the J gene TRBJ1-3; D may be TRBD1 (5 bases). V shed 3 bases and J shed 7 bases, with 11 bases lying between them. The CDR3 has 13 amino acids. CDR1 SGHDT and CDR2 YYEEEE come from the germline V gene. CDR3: CASSSTWGNTIYF. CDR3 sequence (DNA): TGTGCCAGCAGCTCAACTTGGGGGAACACCATATATTTT.

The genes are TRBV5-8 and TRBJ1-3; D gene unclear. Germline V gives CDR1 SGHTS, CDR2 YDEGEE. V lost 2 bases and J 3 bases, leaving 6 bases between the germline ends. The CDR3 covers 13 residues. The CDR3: CASSFTDGNTIYF. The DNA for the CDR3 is TGTGCCAGCAGCTTTACAGATGGAAACACCATATATTTT.

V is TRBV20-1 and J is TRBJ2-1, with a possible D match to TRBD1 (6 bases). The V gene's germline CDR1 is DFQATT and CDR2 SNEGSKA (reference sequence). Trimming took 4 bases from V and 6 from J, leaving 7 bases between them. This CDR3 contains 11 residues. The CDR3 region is CSAIQGNEQFF. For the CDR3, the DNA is TGCAGTGCTATACAGGGCAATGAGCAGTTCTTC.

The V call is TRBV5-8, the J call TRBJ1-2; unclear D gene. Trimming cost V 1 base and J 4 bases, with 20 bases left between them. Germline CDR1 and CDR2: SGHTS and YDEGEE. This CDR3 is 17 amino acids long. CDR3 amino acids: CASSLYQVVASSYGYTF. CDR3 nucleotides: TGTGCCAGCAGCTTGTATCAGGTGGTTGCTTCGAGCTATGGCTACACCTTC. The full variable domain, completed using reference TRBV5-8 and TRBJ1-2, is EAGVTQSPTHLIKTRGQQATLRCSPISGHTSVYWYQQALGLGLQFLLWYDEGEERNRGNFPPRFSGRQFPNYSSELNVNALELEDSALYLCASSLYQVVASSYGYTFGSGTRLTVV.

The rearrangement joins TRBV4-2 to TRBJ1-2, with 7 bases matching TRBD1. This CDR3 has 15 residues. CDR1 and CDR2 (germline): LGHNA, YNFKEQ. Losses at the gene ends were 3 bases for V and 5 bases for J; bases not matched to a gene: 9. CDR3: CASSQPRDSRYGYTF. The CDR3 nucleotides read TGTGCCAGCAGCCAGCCCAGGGACAGCCGTTATGGCTACACCTTC.

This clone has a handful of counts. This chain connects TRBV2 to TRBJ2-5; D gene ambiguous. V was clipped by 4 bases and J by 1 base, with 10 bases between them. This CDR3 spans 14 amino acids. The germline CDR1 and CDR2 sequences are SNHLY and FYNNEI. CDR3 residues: CASSGLTAQETQYF. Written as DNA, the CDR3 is TGTGCCAGCAGTGGTCTAACAGCCCAAGAGACCCAGTACTTC.

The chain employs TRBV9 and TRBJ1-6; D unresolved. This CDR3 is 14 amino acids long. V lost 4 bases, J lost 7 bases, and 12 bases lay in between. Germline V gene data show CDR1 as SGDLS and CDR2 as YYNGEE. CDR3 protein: CASSPWAENSPLHF. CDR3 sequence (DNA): TGTGCCAGCAGCCCCTGGGCCGAAAATTCACCCCTCCACTTT.

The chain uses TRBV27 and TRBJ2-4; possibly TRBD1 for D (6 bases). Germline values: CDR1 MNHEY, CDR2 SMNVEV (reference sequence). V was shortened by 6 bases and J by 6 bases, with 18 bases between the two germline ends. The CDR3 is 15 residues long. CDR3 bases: TGTGCCAGCAGCCTAACACTCGGACAGCCAAACATTCAGTACTTC. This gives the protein CASSLTLGQPNIQYF.

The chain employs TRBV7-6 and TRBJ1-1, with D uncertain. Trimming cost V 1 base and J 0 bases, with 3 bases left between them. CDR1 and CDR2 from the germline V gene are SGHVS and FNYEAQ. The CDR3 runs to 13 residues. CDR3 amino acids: CASSLDVNTEAFF. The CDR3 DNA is TGTGCCAGCAGCTTAGACGTGAACACTGAAGCTTTCTTT.

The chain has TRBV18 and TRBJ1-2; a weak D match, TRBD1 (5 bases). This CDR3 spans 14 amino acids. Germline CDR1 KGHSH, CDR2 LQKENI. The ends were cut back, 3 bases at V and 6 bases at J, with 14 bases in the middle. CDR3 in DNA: TGTGCCAGCTCACCCTCGGGGGGAGAGGATGGCTACACCTTC. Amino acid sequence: CASSPSGGEDGYTF.

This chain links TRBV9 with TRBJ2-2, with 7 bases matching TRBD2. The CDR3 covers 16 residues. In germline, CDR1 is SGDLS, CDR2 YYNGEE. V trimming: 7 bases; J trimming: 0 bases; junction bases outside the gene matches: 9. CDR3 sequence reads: CASGFRAGANTGELFF. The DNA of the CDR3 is TGTGCCAGCGGTTTTCGGGCGGGGGCGAACACCGGGGAGCTGTTTTTT.

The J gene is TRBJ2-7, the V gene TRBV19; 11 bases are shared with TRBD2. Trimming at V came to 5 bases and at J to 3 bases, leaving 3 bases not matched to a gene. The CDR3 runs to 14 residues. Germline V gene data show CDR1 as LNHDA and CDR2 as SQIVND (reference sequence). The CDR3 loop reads CASSFGLAGYEQYF. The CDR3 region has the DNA TGTGCCAGTAGTTTTGGACTAGCGGGCTACGAGCAGTACTTC.

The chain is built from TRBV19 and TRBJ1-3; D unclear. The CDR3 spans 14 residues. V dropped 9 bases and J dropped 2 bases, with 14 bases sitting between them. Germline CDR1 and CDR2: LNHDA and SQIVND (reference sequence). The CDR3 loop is CASSNSAPGNTIYF. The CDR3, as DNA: TGTGCCAGCTCGAATAGTGCTCCTGGAAACACCATATATTTT.

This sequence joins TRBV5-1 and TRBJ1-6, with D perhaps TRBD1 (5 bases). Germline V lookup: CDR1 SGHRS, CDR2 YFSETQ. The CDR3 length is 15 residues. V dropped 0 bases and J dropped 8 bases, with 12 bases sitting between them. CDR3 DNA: TGCGCCAGCAGCTTGGGTCCAGGGCAAGATTCACCCCTCCACTTT. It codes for CASSLGPGQDSPLHF.

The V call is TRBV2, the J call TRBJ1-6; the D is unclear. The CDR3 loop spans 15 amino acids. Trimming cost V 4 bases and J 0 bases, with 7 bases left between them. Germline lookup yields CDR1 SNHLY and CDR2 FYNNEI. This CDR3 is CASSAQSSYNSPLHF. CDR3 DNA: TGTGCCAGCAGTGCACAGTCCTCCTATAATTCACCCCTCCACTTT.

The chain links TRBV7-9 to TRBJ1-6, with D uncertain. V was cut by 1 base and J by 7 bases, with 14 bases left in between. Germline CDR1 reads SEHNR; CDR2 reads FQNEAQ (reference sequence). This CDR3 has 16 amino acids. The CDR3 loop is CASSLESPSANSPLHF. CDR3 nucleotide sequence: TGTGCCAGCAGCTTAGAAAGCCCCTCGGCCAATTCACCCCTCCACTTT.

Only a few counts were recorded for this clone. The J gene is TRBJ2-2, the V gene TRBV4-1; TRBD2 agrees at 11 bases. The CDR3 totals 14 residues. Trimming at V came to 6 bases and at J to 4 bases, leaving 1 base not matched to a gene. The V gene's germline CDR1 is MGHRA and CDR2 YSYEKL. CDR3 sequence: CASRLAGATGELFF. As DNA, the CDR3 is TGCGCCAGCAGACTAGCGGGAGCCACCGGGGAGCTGTTTTTT.

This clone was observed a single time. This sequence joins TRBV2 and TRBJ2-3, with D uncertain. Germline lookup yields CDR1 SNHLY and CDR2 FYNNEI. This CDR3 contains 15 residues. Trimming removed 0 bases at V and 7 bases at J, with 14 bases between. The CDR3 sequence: CASSEANPSRNTQYF. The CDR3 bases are TGTGCCAGCAGTGAAGCGAACCCTTCAAGGAATACGCAGTATTTT.

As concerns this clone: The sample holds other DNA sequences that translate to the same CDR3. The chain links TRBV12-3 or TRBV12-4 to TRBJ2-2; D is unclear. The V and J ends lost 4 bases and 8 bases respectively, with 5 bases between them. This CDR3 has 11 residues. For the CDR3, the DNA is TGTGCCAGCAGTTATACGGGGGAGCTGTTTTTT. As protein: CASSYTGELFF.

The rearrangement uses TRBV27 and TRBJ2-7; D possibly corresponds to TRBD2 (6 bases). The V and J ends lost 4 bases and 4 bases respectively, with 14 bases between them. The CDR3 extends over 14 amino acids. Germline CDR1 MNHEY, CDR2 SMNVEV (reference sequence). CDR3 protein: CASSSTRIGYEQYF. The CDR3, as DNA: TGTGCCAGCAGTTCGACTAGAATAGGGTACGAGCAGTACTTC.

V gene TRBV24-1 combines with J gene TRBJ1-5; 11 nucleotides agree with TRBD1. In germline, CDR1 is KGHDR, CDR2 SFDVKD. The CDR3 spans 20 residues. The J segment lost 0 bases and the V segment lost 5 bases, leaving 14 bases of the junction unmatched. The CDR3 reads CATSGTGGVVGHYSNQPQHF. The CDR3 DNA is TGTGCCACCAGTGGGACAGGGGGCGTTGTCGGACATTATAGCAATCAGCCCCAGCATTTT.

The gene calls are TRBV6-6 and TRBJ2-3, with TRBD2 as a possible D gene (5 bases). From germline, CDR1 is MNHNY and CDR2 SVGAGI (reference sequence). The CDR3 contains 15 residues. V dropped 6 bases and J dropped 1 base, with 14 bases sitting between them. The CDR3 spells CASRIGSFGTDTQYF. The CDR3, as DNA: TGTGCCAGCAGAATTGGGAGTTTTGGCACAGATACGCAGTATTTT.

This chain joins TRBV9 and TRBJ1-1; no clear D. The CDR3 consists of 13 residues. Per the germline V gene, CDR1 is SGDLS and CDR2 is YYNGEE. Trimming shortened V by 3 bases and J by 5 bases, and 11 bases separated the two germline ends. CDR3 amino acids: CASSALERTEAFF. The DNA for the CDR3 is TGTGCCAGCAGCGCCCTTGAGAGGACTGAAGCTTTCTTT.